What follows is one T cell receptor beta chain and its context. The antigen remains unidentified. The data derive from a study of cytomegalovirus exposure and HLA in healthy donors. General study results and limits: Associated with HLA alleles at 0.05 false discovery rate in a later analysis were 15,000 to 20,000 TCR beta sequences. The classifier was said to identify cytomegalovirus status with high specificity and sensitivity.

Amplification used 60 Vbeta primers and 13 Jbeta primers. Measured with immunoSEQ multiplex PCR; TCRdb has only the in-frame clones, and not every one. This sample has 200,000 to 250,000 clones, with 82% found just once. Germline lookup yields CDR1 MNHEY and CDR2 SVGAGI. The CDR3 is made up of 14 amino acids. V was clipped by 4 bases and J by 2 bases, with 10 bases between them. This chain joins TRBV6-5 and TRBJ2-3; D is uncertain. This sequence originates from a middle-aged woman in good health and CMV-seropositive. The specimen sequenced was PBMCs. CDR3 DNA sequence: TGTGCCAGCAGTTTTCGAGCGATCACAGATACGCAGTATTTT. As protein: CASSFRAITDTQYF.